These 23 T cell receptor beta chains came from one sample sequenced in a study of blood T cell repertoires in COVID-19. The repertoire was sequenced with immunoSEQ multiplex PCR; TCRdb's copy has only in-frame clones and lacks some. This sample yields about 350,000 clones, of which roughly 90% are seen a single time; roughly 9.9% belongs to the top ten. The sample consisted of peripheral blood. These receptors originate from a man between 25 and 39 years old with COVID-19, enrolled during active disease.

The chain employs TRBV2 and TRBJ2-1; possibly TRBD1 for D (5 bases). Trimming left V 1 base short and J 6 bases short, with 16 bases between. In germline, CDR1 is SNHLY, CDR2 FYNNEI. This CDR3 is 16 amino acids long. The CDR3 region is CASSEGRVGFRNEQFF. Written as DNA, the CDR3 is TGTGCCAGCAGTGAAGGCAGGGTTGGGTTCCGCAATGAGCAGTTCTTC.

This chain uses TRBV19 with TRBJ1-5; no firm D call. Trimming removed 3 bases from V and 0 bases from J, with 12 bases in between. Germline CDR1 LNHDA, CDR2 SQIVND (reference sequence). The CDR3 has 16 amino acids. The DNA for the CDR3 is TGTGCCAGTAGTATTGCCGACTGGTTTAGCAATCAGCCCCAGCATTTT. This sequence encodes CASSIADWFSNQPQHF.

The chain couples TRBV7-6 to TRBJ2-3; possible D gene TRBD2, 5 bases. This CDR3 contains 15 residues. V was cut by 6 bases and J by 2 bases, with 15 bases left in between. CDR1 is SGHVS and CDR2 is FNYEAQ in the germline V gene. CDR3: CASSPGGGFTDTQYF. Here the CDR3 DNA reads TGTGCCAGCAGTCCAGGAGGCGGGTTCACAGATACGCAGTATTTT.

The CDR3 here is CASRRGGGGNTEAFF. In DNA, the CDR3 is TGTGCCAGCAGACGGGGTGGGGGCGGGAACACTGAAGCTTTCTTT. This chain links TRBV2 with TRBJ1-1; possible D gene TRBD1, 6 bases. Germline CDR1 SNHLY, CDR2 FYNNEI. V lost 6 bases and J lost 1, with 15 bases in between. This CDR3 spans 15 amino acids. Combining the CDR3 with reference TRBV2 and TRBJ1-1 gives the whole variable domain EPEVTQTPSHQVTQMGQEVILRCVPISNHLYFYWYRQILGQKVEFLVSFYNNEISEKSEIFDDQFSVERPDGSNFTLKIRSTKLEDSAMYFCASRRGGGGNTEAFFGQGTRLTVV.

The table lists this clone with a count of one. The chain has TRBV5-4 and TRBJ2-1; 9 bases are shared with TRBD2. Germline loops: CDR1 SGHNT, CDR2 YYREEE (reference sequence). There are 15 residues in the CDR3. The trim removed 0 bases at V and 8 bases at J, leaving 6 bases unmatched. The DNA for the CDR3 is TGTGCCAGCAGCTTGGGGCTCGGGACTAGCTATGAGCAGTTCTTC. Translating it yields CASSLGLGTSYEQFF.

J is TRBJ1-1 and V is TRBV5-6, with TRBD1 matching 7 bases. V gave up 2 bases and J gave up 5 bases; unmatched junction bases: 6. Germline V gene lookup returns CDR1 SGHDT and CDR2 YYEEEE. This CDR3 region has 14 residues. The CDR3 coding sequence is TGTGCCAGCAGCTTCCCAAGACAGGGTACTGAAGCTTTCTTT. Translating it yields CASSFPRQGTEAFF. The complete variable domain, with remaining parts taken from reference TRBV5-6 and TRBJ1-1, reads DAGVTQSPTHLIKTRGQQVTLRCSPKSGHDTVSWYQQALGQGPQFIFQYYEEEERQRGNFPDRFSGHQFPNYSSELNVNALLLGDSALYLCASSFPRQGTEAFFGQGTRLTVV.

This clone was seen a handful of times. The chain links TRBV2 to TRBJ1-2; D is uncertain. Germline values: CDR1 SNHLY, CDR2 FYNNEI. Deletions cut 4 bases from V and 3 bases from J, with 27 bases between. This CDR3 spans 19 amino acids. The CDR3: CASSGRGMSGPPLDYGYTF. CDR3 nucleotides: TGTGCCAGCAGTGGACGGGGTATGTCTGGGCCACCGTTAGACTATGGCTACACCTTC.

This sequence joins TRBV5-6 and TRBJ1-2, with a weak D call TRBD1 (6 bases). CDR3 length equals 13 residues. The V end was cut by 4 bases, the J end by 3 bases, with 10 bases between. Germline CDR1 and CDR2: SGHDT and YYEEEE. The DNA of the CDR3 is TGTGCCAGCAGCCGCTACAGGGACTATGGCTACACCTTC. Translating it yields CASSRYRDYGYTF.

This clone showed up just a few times. The chain is built from TRBV4-3 and TRBJ2-7; the D gene is possibly TRBD1 (6 bases). V lost 0 bases and J lost 0, with 15 bases in between. CDR1 LGHNA and CDR2 YSLEER come from the germline V gene. This CDR3 is 17 amino acids long. CDR3 residues: CASSQDRDGQISYEQYF. The CDR3 DNA is TGCGCCAGCAGCCAAGATAGGGATGGACAGATCTCCTACGAGCAGTACTTC.

The chain joins TRBV7-9 to TRBJ2-7; tentative D call: TRBD1 (5 bases). V was clipped by 2 bases and J by 4 bases, with 6 bases between them. The CDR3 has 12 residues. Per the germline V gene, CDR1 is SEHNR and CDR2 is FQNEAQ (reference sequence). For the CDR3, the DNA is TGTGCCAGCAGCTTACAGGGTTACGAGCAGTACTTC. As protein: CASSLQGYEQYF.

V is TRBV5-1 and J is TRBJ2-3; no firm D call. Trimming pared 0 bases from V and 0 bases from J, leaving 8 bases between. Germline loops: CDR1 SGHRS, CDR2 YFSETQ. The CDR3 runs 15 residues. The CDR3 spells CASSLGETSTDTQYF. In nucleotides, the CDR3 is TGCGCCAGCAGCTTGGGAGAGACTAGCACAGATACGCAGTATTTT.

This chain links TRBV12-5 with TRBJ2-7, with TRBD1 as a possible D gene (5 bases). From germline, CDR1 is LGHNT and CDR2 FRNRAP. V was clipped by 1 base and J by 7 bases, with 20 bases between them. This CDR3 is 16 amino acids long. The DNA of the CDR3 is TGTGCTAGTGGTTTGGGTGGGGCAGCCCCTATAGGGGAGCAGTACTTC. It encodes CASGLGGAAPIGEQYF.

This chain links TRBV28 with TRBJ2-1; 9 bases are shared with TRBD2. The germline V gene has CDR1 MDHEN and CDR2 SYDVKM. The J segment lost 14 bases and the V segment lost 2 bases, leaving 10 bases of the junction unmatched. The CDR3 is made up of 14 amino acids. The CDR3 region has the DNA TGTGCCAGCAGTTTACGCAGCAGGGGGACTAGCAAGTTCTTC. Encoded protein: CASSLRSRGTSKFF.

The sample holds one count of this clone. V gene TRBV27 combines with J gene TRBJ2-1; tentative D call: TRBD1 (5 bases). The V gene lost 0 bases and the J gene lost 3 bases, with 12 bases spanning the gap. The CDR3 runs to 16 residues. CDR1 is MNHEY and CDR2 is SMNVEV in the germline V gene (reference sequence). CDR3 loop: CASSLSMGQIYNEQFF. Here the CDR3 DNA reads TGTGCCAGCAGTTTATCAATGGGGCAGATCTACAATGAGCAGTTCTTC.

V gene TRBV7-3 combines with J gene TRBJ2-5, with D unresolved. V lost 1 base to trimming and J lost 5 bases, with 8 bases between them. The germline gives CDR1 SGHTA, CDR2 FQGTGA. The CDR3 is made up of 13 amino acids. The CDR3 region is CASSLMPEETQYF. The CDR3 DNA reads as TGTGCCAGCAGCTTAATGCCTGAGGAGACCCAGTACTTC.

The V call is TRBV18, the J call TRBJ1-1; 10 bases are shared with TRBD1. The germline V gene has CDR1 KGHSH and CDR2 LQKENI. V gave up 6 bases and J gave up 1 base; unmatched junction bases: 2. This CDR3 is built from 14 residues. DNA for the CDR3: TGTGCCAGCTCCCGACAGGGGGCGAACACTGAAGCTTTCTTT. It translates to CASSRQGANTEAFF.

This clone was seen more than once but under ten times. The chain joins TRBV30 to TRBJ1-4; possible D gene TRBD1, 5 bases. Germline CDR1 GTSNPN, CDR2 SVGIG (reference sequence). This CDR3 has 19 amino acids. Trimming stripped 0 bases from V and 4 bases from J, with 24 bases between. CDR3 amino acids: CAWSVPPGDALQLNEKLFF. Here the CDR3 DNA reads TGTGCCTGGAGTGTCCCACCGGGGGACGCCCTCCAACTTAATGAAAAACTGTTTTTT.

The J gene is TRBJ1-2, the V gene TRBV28; D unresolved. CDR3 size: 15 residues. Germline CDR1 and CDR2: MDHEN and SYDVKM. The V gene lost 5 bases and the J gene lost 7 bases, with 20 bases spanning the gap. The CDR3, as DNA: TGTGCCAGCAGTCCACCTCGTCGCAGGAGGCGTGGCTACACCTTC. Translated, it gives CASSPPRRRRRGYTF.

The rearrangement uses TRBV5-1 and TRBJ1-1; TRBD1 matches at 7 bases. The V and J ends lost 3 bases and 0 bases, in that order; junction bases with no gene match: 2. The CDR3 has 14 amino acids. Per germline, CDR1 SGHRS and CDR2 YFSETQ. The CDR3 protein is CASSSDRLNTEAFF. DNA for the CDR3: TGCGCCAGCAGCTCGGACAGGTTGAACACTGAAGCTTTCTTT. The complete variable domain, with remaining parts taken from reference TRBV5-1 and TRBJ1-1, reads KAGVTQTPRYLIKTRGQQVTLSCSPISGHRSVSWYQQTPGQGLQFLFEYFSETQRNKGNFPGRFSGRQFSNSRSEMNVSTLELGDSALYLCASSSDRLNTEAFFGQGTRLTVV.

Concerning this clone: Within the sample, other DNA sequences also encode this same CDR3. The chain recombines TRBV6-5 with TRBJ1-5; D call uncertain. V was pared by 5 bases and J by 4 bases, with 12 bases between. The V gene's germline CDR1 is MNHEY and CDR2 SVGAGI. The CDR3 has 14 residues. The CDR3 nucleotides are TGTGCCAGCAGTACAGAGTATAGTAATCAGCCCCAGCATTTT. Translating gives CASSTEYSNQPQHF.

V gene TRBV6-6 combines with J gene TRBJ1-5; no reliable D call. The CDR3 contains 14 residues. V lost 6 bases, J lost 7 bases, and 16 bases lay in between. Germline values: CDR1 MNHNY, CDR2 SVGAGI (reference sequence). CDR3: CASSLPPPGQPQHF. The CDR3 DNA reads as TGTGCCAGCAGCCTACCTCCACCGGGGCAGCCCCAGCATTTT.

The chain links TRBV5-1 to TRBJ2-1, with D perhaps matching TRBD2 (7 bases). The CDR3 is 16 amino acids. V was trimmed by 2 bases and J by 9 bases, leaving 21 bases between them. Germline V gives CDR1 SGHRS, CDR2 YFSETQ. CDR3 bases: TGCGCCAGCAGCTTATCAACGGGACTAAGGGGGAGTGAGCAGTTCTTC. Its protein product is CASSLSTGLRGSEQFF.

The J gene is TRBJ2-7, the V gene TRBV6-5; the match to TRBD1 covers 9 bases. Per germline, CDR1 MNHEY and CDR2 SVGAGI. V gave up 2 bases and J gave up 2 bases; unmatched junction bases: 4. The CDR3 runs to 15 residues. The DNA for the CDR3 is TGTGCCAGCAGTTACACGACAGGGGGGGCCTACGAGCAGTACTTC. It is translated as CASSYTTGGAYEQYF.